The 17 T cell receptor beta chains below all came from one sample that was sequenced in a study of graft-versus-host responses after intestinal transplantation. These TCRs' antigens remain unknown. Clones were read by immunoSEQ multiplex PCR, and TCRdb kept only the in-frame ones, dropping some. The sample carries 90,000 to 150,000 clones, approximately 95% recorded once. The sample in question was unstimulated CD4+ T cells sorted from spleen or lymph node cells, obtained before intestinal transplant. Every receptor here comes from a human donor who received an intestinal transplant.

A single count supports this clone. The rearrangement uses TRBV19 and TRBJ2-1; possibly TRBD1 or TRBD2 for D (5 bases each). Germline V lookup: CDR1 LNHDA, CDR2 SQIVND (reference sequence). This CDR3 is built from 16 residues. Deletions cut 8 bases from V and 5 bases from J, with 22 bases between. The CDR3 region has the DNA TGTGCCAGTCGTCCTTCGGGACGTGGGGCTGACAATGAGCAGTTCTTC. Translation gives CASRPSGRGADNEQFF.

CDR3 coding DNA: TGTGCCAGCAGCCAAGCCCCATTGGCGGGAGGTTCCTACGAGCAGTACTTC. Its translation is CASSQAPLAGGSYEQYF. The chain uses TRBV4-2 and TRBJ2-7; 8 nucleotides align to TRBD2. Trimming cost V 1 base and J 1 base; bases outside gene matches: 9. In germline, CDR1 is LGHNA, CDR2 YNFKEQ. The CDR3 contains 17 residues.

The rearrangement links TRBV19 to TRBJ2-7, with D possibly being TRBD1 or TRBD2 (5 bases each). V dropped 6 bases and J dropped 0 bases, with 18 bases sitting between them. Germline CDR1 and CDR2: LNHDA and SQIVND (reference sequence). The CDR3 consists of 16 residues. CDR3 loop: CASSPWGSGPSYEQYF. The DNA for the CDR3 is TGTGCCAGTAGCCCGTGGGGCAGCGGACCCTCCTACGAGCAGTACTTC.

This clone was counted a few times. The chain employs TRBV6-5 and TRBJ1-1, with TRBD1 as a possible D gene (5 bases). Germline assignment: CDR1 MNHEY and CDR2 SVGAGI. This CDR3 has 13 residues. Trimming took 7 bases from V and 6 from J, leaving 15 bases between them. CDR3 DNA sequence: TGTGCCAGCATCAGGGATGGGTGGGCTGAAGCTTTCTTT. Protein product: CASIRDGWAEAFF.

This clone appeared a few times. V and J are TRBV6-6 and TRBJ2-7; 8 bases fit TRBD1. The germline gives CDR1 MNHNY, CDR2 SVGAGI (reference sequence). V lost 6 bases and J lost 3; bases outside the gene matches: 10. The CDR3 spans 15 residues. CDR3 sequence (DNA): TGTGCCAGCAGCCCCCCGGGACAGGTTATCTACGAGCAGTACTTC. It encodes CASSPPGQVIYEQYF.

The J gene is TRBJ2-2, the V gene TRBV27; D assignment may be TRBD1 or TRBD2 (7 bases each). The length of the CDR3 is 14 residues. V lost 7 bases, J lost 3 bases, and 12 bases lay in between. CDR1 MNHEY and CDR2 SMNVEV come from the germline V gene (reference sequence). The CDR3: CASKSGTDTGELFF. The CDR3 DNA sequence: TGTGCCAGCAAGAGCGGGACAGACACCGGGGAGCTGTTTTTT.

The V and J genes are TRBV2 and TRBJ2-7, with D uncertain. The V gene's germline CDR1 is SNHLY and CDR2 FYNNEI. V lost 4 bases and J 2 bases, leaving 18 bases between the germline ends. The CDR3 consists of 16 residues. In DNA, the CDR3 is TGTGCCAGCAGTGCGTGGTTAGCCCGTCCCCCCTACGAGCAGTACTTC. This translates into CASSAWLARPPYEQYF.

This sequence joins TRBV30 and TRBJ1-5, with D possibly matching TRBD1 (5 bases). The germline V gene has CDR1 GTSNPN and CDR2 SVGIG (reference sequence). The V and J ends lost 0 bases and 4 bases respectively, with 7 bases between them. This CDR3 region has 13 residues. In DNA, the CDR3 is TGTGCCTGGAGTGTGGACAATAATCAGCCCCAGCATTTT. This sequence encodes CAWSVDNNQPQHF.

This clone appeared a few times. The chain carries TRBV25-1 and TRBJ2-7; D possibly matches TRBD1 or TRBD2 (5 bases each). Trimming took 5 bases from V and 2 from J, leaving 16 bases between them. The CDR3 extends over 15 amino acids. CDR1 is MGHDK, CDR2 SYGVNS, per germline. CDR3 amino acids: CASSLPGTGTYEQYF. The CDR3 bases are TGTGCCAGCAGTTTACCCGGGACGGGGACCTACGAGCAGTACTTC.

This clone has a single count. The genes are TRBV5-1 and TRBJ1-3; 11 bases align to TRBD1. The germline V gene has CDR1 SGHRS and CDR2 YFSETQ. Germline trimming cut 4 bases from V and 2 bases from J; bases unmatched to any gene: 5. CDR3 length: 16 residues. CDR3 in DNA: TGCGCCAGCAGCGGAGGGGACAGGGGGACTGGAAACACCATATATTTT. Encoded protein: CASSGGDRGTGNTIYF.

J is TRBJ2-3 and V is TRBV13; 7 positions agree with TRBD1. The CDR3 has 15 amino acids. Looked up from germline, CDR1 is PRHDT and CDR2 is FYEKMQ (reference sequence). V lost 5 bases and J lost 6; bases outside the gene matches: 11. The CDR3 coding sequence is TGTGCCAGCAGCAGTAGGGGGCGCGATCGGGATACGCAGTATTTT. Translation: CASSSRGRDRDTQYF.

J is TRBJ2-3 and V is TRBV18, with D uncertain. Germline CDR1 KGHSH, CDR2 LQKENI. V lost 3 bases and J 4 bases, leaving 8 bases between the germline ends. The CDR3 is 13 amino acids. The CDR3 DNA reads TGTGCCAGCTCACCCATGGCCGCAGATACGCAGTATTTT. Its protein product is CASSPMAADTQYF.

The V call is TRBV6-1, the J call TRBJ2-7, with D perhaps assigned TRBD1 or TRBD2 (5 bases each). The CDR3 length is 11 residues. The V end was cut by 6 bases, the J end by 6 bases, with 9 bases between. The V gene's germline CDR1 is MNHNS and CDR2 SASEGT. CDR3 protein: CASSQGAEQYF. The CDR3 DNA reads as TGTGCCAGCAGCCAGGGAGCCGAGCAGTACTTC.

The chain recombines TRBV5-8 with TRBJ2-2; D not resolved. Looked up from germline, CDR1 is SGHTS and CDR2 is YDEGEE. The CDR3 has 14 amino acids. Trimming pared 1 base from V and 5 bases from J, leaving 9 bases between. The CDR3 DNA sequence: TGTGCCAGCAGCTTGAGAACAGCAACCGGGGAGCTGTTTTTT. Translated, it gives CASSLRTATGELFF.

The chain carries TRBV5-4 and TRBJ2-3, with D unresolved. This CDR3 spans 16 amino acids. Trimming took off 4 bases at V and 0 bases at J, with 15 bases between the two ends. The germline V gene has CDR1 SGHNT and CDR2 YYREEE (reference sequence). The CDR3 DNA reads as TGTGCCAGCAGCCTGCGGACGGCCAGAAGCACAGATACGCAGTATTTT. This encodes CASSLRTARSTDTQYF.

The chain combines TRBV12-5 with TRBJ1-5, with D uncertain. The V gene lost 8 bases and the J gene lost 4 bases, with 12 bases spanning the gap. CDR3 size: 13 residues. In germline, CDR1 is LGHNT, CDR2 FRNRAP. CDR3 in amino acids: CASHGDGNQPQHF. The CDR3 DNA follows: TGTGCTAGTCACGGGGATGGTAATCAGCCCCAGCATTTT. The full variable domain, in which reference TRBV12-5 and TRBJ1-5 provide the parts outside the CDR3, is DARVTQTPRHKVTEMGQEVTMRCQPILGHNTVFWYRQTMMQGLELLAYFRNRAPLDDSGMPKDRFSAEMPDATLATLKIQPSEPRDSAVYFCASHGDGNQPQHFGDGTRLSIL.

V gene TRBV6-5 combines with J gene TRBJ1-2, with D maybe TRBD1 (6 bases). The CDR3 length is 12 residues. The V gene's germline CDR1 is MNHEY and CDR2 SVGAGI. With 8 bases removed from V and 8 bases from J, the gap between germline ends came to 15 bases. CDR3 residues: CASQQGAGGYTF. The CDR3 DNA reads as TGTGCCAGCCAACAGGGTGCGGGGGGCTACACCTTC.